In its sample, the clone carrying this T cell receptor (beta chain) was seen once. What it binds is unknown. The sample originates from a study of breast tumors, draining lymph nodes, adjacent tissues. Notes on the study in general: Tumor repertoires ranked between lymph nodes and nontumor tissue in diversity, with V and J gene preferences. Most tumor T cells seemingly derive from lymph node, then expand in tumor. Tumor T cell lymph node origin was a supported hypothesis, not proven. Tumor and nontumor repertoires were significantly more similar in luminal-like than in basal-like breast cancer.

From the multiplex PCR reads, TCRdb called clonotypes with MiXCR, one entry per CDR3 protein. This sample has around 170,000 distinct CDR3 sequences, with approximately 30% found just once. Axillary draining lymph nodes of breast cancer patients supplied the node samples. This clonotype originated in a female donor with breast cancer. Some clones in this sample may be carry-over from other donors' samples. Specimen: axillary lymph node tissue.

The CDR3 DNA sequence: TGTGCCAGCAGCATCGAAGGGGACGGGGAGCTGTTTTTT. Its protein is CASSIEGDGELFF. This sequence joins TRBV11-3 and TRBJ2-2; D perhaps matches TRBD1 (5 bases). The V gene lost 5 bases and the J gene lost 7 bases, with 11 bases spanning the gap. The CDR3 extends over 13 amino acids. Germline V gives CDR1 SGHNT, CDR2 YENEEA.